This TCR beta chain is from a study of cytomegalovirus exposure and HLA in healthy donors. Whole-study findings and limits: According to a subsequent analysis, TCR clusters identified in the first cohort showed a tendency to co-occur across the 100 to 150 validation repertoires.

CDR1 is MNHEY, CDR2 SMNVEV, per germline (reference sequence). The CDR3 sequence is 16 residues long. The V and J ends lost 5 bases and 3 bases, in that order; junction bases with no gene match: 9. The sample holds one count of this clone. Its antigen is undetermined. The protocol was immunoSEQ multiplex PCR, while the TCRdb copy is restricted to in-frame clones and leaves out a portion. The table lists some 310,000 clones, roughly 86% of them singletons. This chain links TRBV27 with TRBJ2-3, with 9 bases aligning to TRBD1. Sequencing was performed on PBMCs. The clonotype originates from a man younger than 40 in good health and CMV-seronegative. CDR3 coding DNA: TGTGCCAGCAGTCTCTTCGGGACAGGGCAAACAGATACGCAGTATTTT. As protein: CASSLFGTGQTDTQYF.